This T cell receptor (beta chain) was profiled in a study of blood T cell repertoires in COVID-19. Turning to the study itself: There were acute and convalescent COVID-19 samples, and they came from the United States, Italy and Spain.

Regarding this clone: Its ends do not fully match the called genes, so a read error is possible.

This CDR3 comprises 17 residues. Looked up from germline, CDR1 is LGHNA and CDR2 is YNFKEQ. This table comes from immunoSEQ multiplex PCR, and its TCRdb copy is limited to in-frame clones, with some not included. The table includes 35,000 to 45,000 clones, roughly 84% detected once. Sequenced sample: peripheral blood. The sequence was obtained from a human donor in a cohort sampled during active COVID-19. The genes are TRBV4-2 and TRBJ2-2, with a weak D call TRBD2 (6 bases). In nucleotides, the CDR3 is TGTGCCAGCAGCCAAGATCCCCCGCTAGCGAAACACCGGGGAGCTGTTTTT. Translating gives CASSQDPPLAKHRGAVF.